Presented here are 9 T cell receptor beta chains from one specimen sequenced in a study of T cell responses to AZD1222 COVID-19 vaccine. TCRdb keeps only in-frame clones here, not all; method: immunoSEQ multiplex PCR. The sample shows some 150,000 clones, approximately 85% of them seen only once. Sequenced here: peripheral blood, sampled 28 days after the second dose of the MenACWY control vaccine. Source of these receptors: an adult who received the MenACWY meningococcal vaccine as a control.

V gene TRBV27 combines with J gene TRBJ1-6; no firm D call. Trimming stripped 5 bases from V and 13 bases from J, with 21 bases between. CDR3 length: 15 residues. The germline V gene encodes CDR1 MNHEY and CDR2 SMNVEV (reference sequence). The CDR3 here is CASSLGPLVGLPLHF. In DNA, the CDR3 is TGTGCCAGCAGTCTCGGACCCCTCGTCGGTCTTCCCCTCCACTTT.

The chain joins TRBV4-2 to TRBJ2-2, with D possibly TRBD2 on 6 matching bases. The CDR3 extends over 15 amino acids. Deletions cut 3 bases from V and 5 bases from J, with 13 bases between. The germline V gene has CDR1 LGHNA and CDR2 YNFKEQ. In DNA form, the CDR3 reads TGTGCCAGCAGCCACGGGAGCAGGGATACCGGGGAGCTGTTTTTT. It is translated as CASSHGSRDTGELFF.

DNA for the CDR3: TGTGCCAGCAGCTTAGTTAGCCAAGAGACCCAGTACTTC. Translated: CASSLVSQETQYF. The chain employs TRBV7-2 and TRBJ2-5; D not resolved. The V gene's germline CDR1 is SGHTA and CDR2 FQGNSA. The CDR3 extends over 13 amino acids. With 1 base removed from V and 1 base from J, the gap between germline ends came to 4 bases.

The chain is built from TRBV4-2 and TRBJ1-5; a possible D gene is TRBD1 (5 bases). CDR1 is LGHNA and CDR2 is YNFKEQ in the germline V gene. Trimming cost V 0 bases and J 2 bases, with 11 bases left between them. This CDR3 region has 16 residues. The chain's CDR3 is CASSQDRIGGNQPQHF. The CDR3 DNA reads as TGTGCCAGCAGCCAAGATCGGATAGGGGGCAATCAGCCCCAGCATTTT.

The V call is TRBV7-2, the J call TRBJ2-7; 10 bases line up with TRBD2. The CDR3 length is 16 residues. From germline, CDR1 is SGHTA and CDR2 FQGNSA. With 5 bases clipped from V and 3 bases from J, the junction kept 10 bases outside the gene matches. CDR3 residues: CASSPSWSSGSYEQYF. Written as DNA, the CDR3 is TGTGCCAGCAGCCCTTCATGGTCTAGCGGGAGCTACGAGCAGTACTTC.

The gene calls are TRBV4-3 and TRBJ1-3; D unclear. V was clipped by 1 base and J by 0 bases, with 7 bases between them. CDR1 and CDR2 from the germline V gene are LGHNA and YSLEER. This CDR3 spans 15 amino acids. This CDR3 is CASSQGWDSGNTIYF. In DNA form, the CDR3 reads TGCGCCAGCAGCCAAGGGTGGGACTCTGGAAACACCATATATTTT.

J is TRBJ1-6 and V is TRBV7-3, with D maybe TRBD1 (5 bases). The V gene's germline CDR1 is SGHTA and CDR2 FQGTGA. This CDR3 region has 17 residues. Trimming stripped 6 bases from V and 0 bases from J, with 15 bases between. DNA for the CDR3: TGTGCCAGCAGTAAAAAGGGGCCGAGCTCCTATAATTCACCCCTCCACTTT. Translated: CASSKKGPSSYNSPLHF.

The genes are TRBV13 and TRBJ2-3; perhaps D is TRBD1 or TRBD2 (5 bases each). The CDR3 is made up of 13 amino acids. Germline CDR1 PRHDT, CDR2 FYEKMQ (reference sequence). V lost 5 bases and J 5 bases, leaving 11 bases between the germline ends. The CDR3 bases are TGTGCCAGCAGCCCCCAGGGAGTAGATACGCAGTATTTT. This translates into CASSPQGVDTQYF.

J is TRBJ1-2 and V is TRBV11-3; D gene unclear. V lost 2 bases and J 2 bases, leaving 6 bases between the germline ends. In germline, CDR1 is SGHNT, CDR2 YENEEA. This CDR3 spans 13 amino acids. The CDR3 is CASSLLQNYGYTF. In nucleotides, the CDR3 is TGTGCCAGCAGCTTACTACAGAACTATGGCTACACCTTC. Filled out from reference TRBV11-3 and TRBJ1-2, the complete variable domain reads EAGVVQSPRYKIIEKKQPVAFWCNPISGHNTLYWYLQNLGQGPELLIRYENEEAVDDSQLPKDRFSAERLKGVDSTLKIQPAELGDSAVYLCASSLLQNYGYTFGSGTRLTVV.